This T cell receptor beta chain originates from a study of T cells in Graves' hyperthyroidism and ophthalmopathy. The hyperthyroidism was newly diagnosed and had lasted under 2 months; the patients were aged 18 to 65. RNA transcripts gave rise to amplified TCR beta CDR3 regions. HTBI primers drove first-round RT-PCR of the TCR CDR3. Using its own MiXCR run on the multiplex PCR reads, TCRdb lists one record per CDR3 protein. The table shows about 740,000 distinct CDR3 sequences, with 12% to 15% occurring only once. The CDR3 length is 15 residues. Germline CDR1 is SGDLS and CDR2 is YYNGEE. V was clipped by 0 bases and J by 4 bases; unmatched bases: 6.

Specimen: blood. The source of this sequence is a young woman with Graves' hyperthyroidism. The V call is TRBV9, the J call TRBJ2-5, with 7 bases identical to TRBD2. CDR3 DNA sequence: TGTGCCAGCAGCGTAGCGAGCGGGGCAACAGAGACCCAGTACTTC. Its protein product is CASSVASGATETQYF.